The 2 T cell receptor beta chains reported below all come from one sample, sequenced in a study of cytomegalovirus exposure and HLA in healthy donors. PCR involved 60 Vbeta and 13 Jbeta primers. Measured with immunoSEQ multiplex PCR; TCRdb has only the in-frame clones, and not every one. The table shows approximately 150,000 clones, with 60% to 80% occurring only once. Material for sequencing was PBMCs. The origin of the receptors is a woman between 40 and 50 years old in good health and CMV-seropositive.

In regard to this clone: Other DNA sequences in the sample encode the same CDR3. CDR3 residues: CASSLESGSNEQFF. DNA for the CDR3: TGCGCCAGCAGCTTGGAAAGCGGGAGCAATGAGCAGTTCTTC. This chain links TRBV5-1 with TRBJ2-1; 8 bases agree with TRBD2. This CDR3 region has 14 residues. The germline CDR1 and CDR2 sequences are SGHRS and YFSETQ. The V segment lost 0 bases and the J segment 6 bases; nucleotides outside the gene matches: 2.

This clone was counted between two and nine times. CDR3 bases: TGTGCCAGAACGGGGCGGGAGCGCAATGAGCAGTTCTTC. It is translated as CARTGRERNEQFF. The chain carries TRBV6-1 and TRBJ2-1; TRBD2 matches 7 bases. CDR1 MNHNS and CDR2 SASEGT come from the germline V gene. The V gene end was trimmed by 9 bases and the J gene end by 6 bases; junction bases not matched to a gene: 8. The CDR3 has 13 residues.